What follows describes a single TCR beta chain. Its antigen is undetermined. Germline V lookup: CDR1 SGDLS, CDR2 YYNGEE. The V end lost 3 bases, the J end lost 4 bases, and 13 bases lay between the germline ends. This CDR3 comprises 14 residues. The sample is drawn from a study of cytomegalovirus exposure and HLA in healthy donors. Study-wide results and limits: A few chains tied to CMV proved CMV antigen-specific in vitro.

The PCR made use of 60 Vbeta and 13 Jbeta primers. Clones were read by immunoSEQ multiplex PCR, and TCRdb kept only the in-frame ones, dropping some. The sample records roughly 150,000 clones, roughly 79% being singletons. The receptor comes from a woman aged 40 to 50 in good health and CMV-seropositive. Sequenced sample: PBMCs. The chain couples TRBV9 to TRBJ2-5; tentative D call: TRBD2 (6 bases). The CDR3 here is CASSGRGLGETQYF. The DNA for the CDR3 is TGTGCCAGCAGCGGAAGGGGACTTGGAGAGACCCAGTACTTC.